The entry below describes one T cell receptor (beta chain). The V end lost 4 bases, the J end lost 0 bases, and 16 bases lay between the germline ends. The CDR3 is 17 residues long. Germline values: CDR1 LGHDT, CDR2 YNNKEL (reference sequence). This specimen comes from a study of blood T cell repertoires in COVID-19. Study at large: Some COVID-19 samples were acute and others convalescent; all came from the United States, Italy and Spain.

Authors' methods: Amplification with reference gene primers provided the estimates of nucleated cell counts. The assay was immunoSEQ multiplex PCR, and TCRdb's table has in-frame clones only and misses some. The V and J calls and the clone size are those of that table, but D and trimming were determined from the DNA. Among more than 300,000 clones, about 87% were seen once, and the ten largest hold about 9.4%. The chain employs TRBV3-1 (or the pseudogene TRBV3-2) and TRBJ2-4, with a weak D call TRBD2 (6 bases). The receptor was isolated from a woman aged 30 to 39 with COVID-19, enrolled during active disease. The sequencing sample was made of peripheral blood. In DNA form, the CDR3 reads TGTGCCAGCAGCCTAACGGGGGATCCCCCAGCCAAAAACATTCAGTACTTC. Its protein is CASSLTGDPPAKNIQYF.